This TCR beta chain was identified during a study of blood T cell repertoires in COVID-19. This CDR3 has 15 amino acids. The V end was cut by 3 bases, the J end by 0 bases, with 10 bases between. Germline lookup yields CDR1 SGHTA and CDR2 FQGTGA. Libraries were prepared by immunoSEQ multiplex PCR; TCRdb keeps only in-frame clonotypes and omits some of them. This sample has a few hundred thousand clones; 88% occur once, and the top ten carry 0.99%. Sequencing was carried out using peripheral blood. The receptor was isolated from a woman in her thirties or forties who had recovered from COVID-19. The chain couples TRBV7-3 to TRBJ2-3, with D maybe TRBD1 (6 bases). CDR3 sequence reads: CASSFGGPSTDTQYF. Written as DNA, the CDR3 is TGTGCCAGCAGCTTTGGGGGCCCTAGCACAGATACGCAGTATTTT.